The 27 T cell receptor beta chains given below trace back to one sample, sequenced in a study of OX40 agonist ivuxolimab in advanced cancers. TCRdb's table, derived via immunoSEQ multiplex PCR, lists solely in-frame clones and lacks some. This table has 50,000 to 70,000 clones, 85% to 95% appearing once. The sequencing here drew on CD4+ or CD8+ T cells sorted from blood, taken in a trial of the OX40 agonist ivuxolimab. These receptor sequences come from an adult with an advanced solid tumor such as melanoma, head and neck, liver or kidney cancer.

V and J are TRBV2 and TRBJ1-2; D might be TRBD1 (6 bases). Germline V lookup: CDR1 SNHLY, CDR2 FYNNEI. The V end lost 2 bases, the J end lost 7 bases, and 17 bases lay between the germline ends. This CDR3 spans 15 amino acids. The CDR3 spells CASSESGHGGGGYTF. For the CDR3, the DNA is TGTGCCAGCAGTGAATCGGGGCACGGGGGCGGTGGCTACACCTTC.

This rearrangement joins TRBV7-9 to TRBJ2-7; 8 bases align to TRBD1. The germline V gene encodes CDR1 SEHNR and CDR2 FQNEAQ (reference sequence). CDR3 length: 16 amino acids. Losses at the gene ends were 0 bases for V and 6 bases for J; bases not matched to a gene: 10. The CDR3 loop is CASSLAQGVGRSEQYF. Here the CDR3 DNA reads TGTGCCAGCAGCTTAGCACAGGGGGTAGGTCGGTCCGAGCAGTACTTC. Full variable domain (missing parts from reference TRBV7-9 and TRBJ2-7): DTGVSQNPRHKITKRGQNVTFRCDPISEHNRLYWYRQTLGQGPEFLTYFQNEAQLEKSRLLSDRFSAERPKGSFSTLEIQRTEQGDSAMYLCASSLAQGVGRSEQYFGPGTRLTVT.

This chain uses TRBV6-1 with TRBJ2-3; unclear D gene. This CDR3 contains 15 residues. Trimming removed 4 bases from V and 4 bases from J, with 15 bases in between. The germline V gene encodes CDR1 MNHNS and CDR2 SASEGT. The CDR3 is CASSAVGSVADTQYF. The CDR3 coding sequence is TGTGCCAGCAGTGCGGTGGGATCAGTCGCAGATACGCAGTATTTT.

This clone was detected only once. The chain has TRBV6-5 and TRBJ1-5; D remains ambiguous. Trimming pared 6 bases from V and 0 bases from J, leaving 6 bases between. The CDR3 runs 13 residues. The V gene's germline CDR1 is MNHEY and CDR2 SVGAGI. The CDR3 DNA is TGTGCCAGCAGGTCCTATAGCAATCAGCCCCAGCATTTT. It encodes CASRSYSNQPQHF.

The chain recombines TRBV29-1 with TRBJ2-5, with 8 positions matching TRBD1. Germline values: CDR1 SQVTM, CDR2 ANQGSEA. This CDR3 has 13 amino acids. Germline trimming cut 6 bases from V and 3 bases from J; bases unmatched to any gene: 6. CDR3 residues: CSVSGQAKETQYF. CDR3 coding DNA: TGCAGCGTGTCGGGACAGGCGAAAGAGACCCAGTACTTC.

V and J are TRBV27 and TRBJ2-3; weak D call: TRBD2 (5 bases). This CDR3 comprises 18 residues. V was cut by 3 bases and J by 3 bases, with 22 bases left in between. CDR1 is MNHEY and CDR2 is SMNVEV in the germline V gene (reference sequence). CDR3 region: CASSLVPRNYPGTDTQYF. In nucleotides, the CDR3 is TGTGCCAGCAGTTTGGTACCTCGTAACTACCCGGGAACAGATACGCAGTATTTT.

The chain has TRBV18 and TRBJ1-2; 9 nucleotides align to TRBD1. CDR3 length: 16 residues. Germline trimming cut 1 base from V and 6 bases from J; bases unmatched to any gene: 9. The germline CDR1 and CDR2 sequences are KGHSH and LQKENI. The CDR3: CASSPLPGQGVNGYTF. The CDR3 nucleotides read TGTGCCAGCTCACCACTCCCGGGACAGGGAGTGAATGGCTACACCTTC. The whole variable domain, filled in from reference TRBV18 and TRBJ1-2, reads NAGVMQNPRHLVRRRGQEARLRCSPMKGHSHVYWYRQLPEEGLKFMVYLQKENIIDESGMPKERFSAEFPKEGPSILRIQQVVRGDSAAYFCASSPLPGQGVNGYTFGSGTRLTVV.

The V call is TRBV7-2, the J call TRBJ2-7; 9 bases line up with TRBD2. After removal of 3 bases from V and 2 bases from J, the junction contained 2 bases not matched to a gene. Germline loops: CDR1 SGHTA, CDR2 FQGNSA. This CDR3 region has 14 residues. For the CDR3, the DNA is TGTGCCAGCAGCTTGGGACTAGCACCCTACGAGCAGTACTTC. This encodes CASSLGLAPYEQYF.

The chain employs TRBV11-3 and TRBJ1-3; TRBD1 is a possible D gene (5 bases). Trimming removed 5 bases from V and 3 bases from J, with 26 bases in between. This CDR3 comprises 19 residues. Germline V gives CDR1 SGHNT, CDR2 YENEEA. The CDR3 nucleotides are TGTGCCAGCAGCCCAGCGAGGGGAGGTTCATCCATCGATGGAAACACCATATATTTT. Translation gives CASSPARGGSSIDGNTIYF.

The V gene is TRBV6-1, the J gene TRBJ1-2; a possible D gene is TRBD1 (6 bases). The germline V gene encodes CDR1 MNHNS and CDR2 SASEGT. V was cut by 2 bases and J by 2 bases, with 12 bases left in between. CDR3 size: 15 residues. The DNA for the CDR3 is TGTGCCAGCAGTGAACCGGGGGGGCGGAACTATGGCTACACCTTC. Amino acid sequence: CASSEPGGRNYGYTF.

This clone has only a few counts. The rearrangement uses TRBV19 and TRBJ2-1; 9 bases line up with TRBD1. The trim removed 7 bases at V and 4 bases at J, leaving 8 bases unmatched. The CDR3 has 15 residues. CDR1 and CDR2 from the germline V gene are LNHDA and SQIVND (reference sequence). Here the CDR3 reads CASKGGTGKYNEQFF. CDR3 coding DNA: TGTGCCAGTAAGGGGGGGACAGGGAAATACAATGAGCAGTTCTTC.

V is TRBV7-2 and J is TRBJ2-3; tentatively, D is TRBD2 (6 bases). The CDR3 covers 17 residues. Trimming shortened V by 2 bases and J by 4 bases, and 19 bases separated the two germline ends. From germline, CDR1 is SGHTA and CDR2 FQGNSA. DNA for the CDR3: TGTGCCAGCAGCTTAACCGCCAGCGGGTCGGGCCCAGATACGCAGTATTTT. It is translated as CASSLTASGSGPDTQYF. Full variable domain (outside the CDR3, taken from reference TRBV7-2 and TRBJ2-3): GAGVSQSPSNKVTEKGKDVELRCDPISGHTALYWYRQSLGQGLEFLIYFQGNSAPDKSGLPSDRFSAERTGGSVSTLTIQRTQQEDSAVYLCASSLTASGSGPDTQYFGPGTRLTVL.

The chain couples TRBV11-2 to TRBJ2-7; D not resolved. The CDR3 sequence is 17 residues long. V shed 0 bases and J shed 4 bases, with 19 bases lying between them. Germline assignment: CDR1 SGHAT and CDR2 FQNNGV. The CDR3 DNA reads TGTGCCAGCAGCTTAGATTTTTCTGGCGCCTACCCTTACGAGCAGTACTTC. Protein product: CASSLDFSGAYPYEQYF.

The V gene is TRBV14, the J gene TRBJ1-2; 10 positions agree with TRBD1. Looked up from germline, CDR1 is SGHDN and CDR2 is FVKESK. V shed 3 bases, J shed 3 bases, and the junction held 7 bases outside the gene matches. The CDR3 is 16 amino acids. This chain's CDR3 is CASSHAGTGEYYGYTF. In DNA form, the CDR3 reads TGTGCCAGCAGCCATGCCGGGACAGGGGAATACTATGGCTACACCTTC.

The chain recombines TRBV2 with TRBJ2-5; 7 bases match TRBD1. CDR1 SNHLY and CDR2 FYNNEI come from the germline V gene. The CDR3 consists of 12 residues. V was pared by 5 bases and J by 5 bases, with 2 bases of the junction left unmatched. The CDR3 protein is CASSFRGETQYF. The CDR3, as DNA: TGTGCCAGCAGTTTCAGGGGGGAGACCCAGTACTTC.

Only one count was recorded for this clone. A much larger clone differs from this one at a single base, so this may be a read error. The same CDR3 arises from other DNA sequences in this sample as well. This chain connects TRBV5-1 to TRBJ1-4; 8 bases are a match to TRBD1. This CDR3 is 15 amino acids long. J was trimmed by 6 bases and V by 1 base; bases with no gene match: 5. Germline CDR1 reads SGHRS; CDR2 reads YFSETQ. This CDR3 is CASSLTGQGHEKLFF. CDR3 DNA sequence: TGCGCCAGCAGCTTGACTGGACAGGGTCATGAAAAACTGTTTTTT.

The J gene is TRBJ2-5, the V gene TRBV6-5; 7 nucleotides agree with TRBD1. The CDR3 spans 15 residues. Per the germline V gene, CDR1 is MNHEY and CDR2 is SVGAGI. V trimming: 6 bases; J trimming: 1 base; junction bases outside the gene matches: 8. The CDR3 sequence is CASRRFDRAQETQYF. In DNA form, the CDR3 reads TGTGCCAGCAGGAGGTTCGACAGGGCCCAAGAGACCCAGTACTTC.

The chain recombines TRBV7-8 with TRBJ2-5, with 8 bases that match TRBD2. The CDR3 covers 16 residues. The germline V gene has CDR1 SGHVS and CDR2 FQNEAQ. Unmatched junction bases numbered 9, after V lost 2 bases and J lost 4 bases. The DNA of the CDR3 is TGTGCCAGCAGCTTAAGACTAGCGTCTATCCCAGAGACCCAGTACTTC. It encodes CASSLRLASIPETQYF.

The gene calls are TRBV5-4 and TRBJ2-1; no clear D gene. The CDR3 loop spans 12 amino acids. Germline CDR1 and CDR2: SGHNT and YYREEE (reference sequence). Trimming removed 2 bases from V and 10 bases from J, with 10 bases in between. CDR3 coding DNA: TGTGCCAGCAGCTTTTCTAGAGAAGAGCAGTTCTTC. As protein: CASSFSREEQFF.

The chain links TRBV11-3 to TRBJ2-1; 9 positions match TRBD1. Germline values: CDR1 SGHNT, CDR2 YENEEA. V shed 1 base, J shed 2 bases, and the junction held 3 bases outside the gene matches. This CDR3 contains 16 residues. The CDR3 DNA sequence: TGTGCCAGCAGCTTAGCCGGGACAGGGACCTACAATGAGCAGTTCTTC. Amino acid sequence: CASSLAGTGTYNEQFF.

This chain uses TRBV2 with TRBJ1-2; 10 bases line up with TRBD1. Germline V CDR1 and CDR2: SNHLY, FYNNEI. This CDR3 contains 15 residues. Losses at the gene ends were 4 bases for V and 4 bases for J; bases not matched to a gene: 6. The CDR3 region is CASSAGTGDGYGYTF. The CDR3 DNA follows: TGTGCCAGCAGTGCGGGGACAGGGGATGGCTATGGCTACACCTTC.

The chain recombines TRBV19 with TRBJ2-2; the D is unclear. This CDR3 has 13 residues. Trimming took 1 base from V and 1 from J, leaving 1 base between them. From germline, CDR1 is LNHDA and CDR2 SQIVND (reference sequence). CDR3 region: CASSIVNTGELFF. The CDR3 DNA sequence: TGTGCCAGTAGTATAGTGAACACCGGGGAGCTGTTTTTT.

The CDR3 loop is CASSEMGAGTQYF. CDR3 nucleotide sequence: TGTGCCAGCAGTGAAATGGGGGCGGGTACGCAGTATTTT. The gene calls are TRBV2 and TRBJ2-3, with a tentative D call TRBD1 (6 bases). The V gene's germline CDR1 is SNHLY and CDR2 FYNNEI. The V and J ends lost 2 bases and 8 bases respectively, with 11 bases between them. The CDR3 consists of 13 residues.

The rearrangement uses TRBV25-1 and TRBJ2-1, with D perhaps TRBD2 (6 bases). V gave up 4 bases and J gave up 4 bases, with 17 bases separating them. This CDR3 region has 16 residues. In germline, CDR1 is MGHDK, CDR2 SYGVNS. CDR3 nucleotides: TGTGCCAGCAGTGCCCATACCGGAGGGGAATACAATGAGCAGTTCTTC. It codes for CASSAHTGGEYNEQFF. Supplemented by reference TRBV25-1 and TRBJ2-1, the full variable domain reads EADIYQTPRYLVIGTGKKITLECSQTMGHDKMYWYQQDPGMELHLIHYSYGVNSTEKGDLSSESTVSRIRTEHFPLTLESARPSHTSQYLCASSAHTGGEYNEQFFGPGTRLTVL.

The chain links TRBV4-3 to TRBJ2-3; 7 bases fit TRBD2. The CDR3 length is 16 residues. V dropped 2 bases and J dropped 2; count of bases not matched to a gene: 7. Per germline, CDR1 LGHNA and CDR2 YSLEER. CDR3 nucleotide sequence: TGCGCCAGCAGCCAATCTCCTAGCGGATTCACAGATACGCAGTATTTT. Translation gives CASSQSPSGFTDTQYF.

The chain joins TRBV5-5 to TRBJ2-7; D uncertain. V was shortened by 4 bases and J by 5 bases, with 10 bases between the two germline ends. The CDR3 loop spans 12 amino acids. Germline V gene data show CDR1 as SGHKS and CDR2 as YYEKEE (reference sequence). The CDR3 nucleotides read TGTGCCAGCAGCCCCAATCCCCACGAGCAGTACTTC. This gives the protein CASSPNPHEQYF.

The V call is TRBV30, the J call TRBJ2-3; TRBD2 matches at 9 bases. Looked up from germline, CDR1 is GTSNPN and CDR2 is SVGIG (reference sequence). The ends lost 0 bases at V and 5 bases at J; junction bases unmatched: 3. The CDR3 is made up of 14 amino acids. The CDR3 sequence is CAWSVLAGKDTQYF. CDR3 bases: TGTGCCTGGAGTGTGCTAGCGGGGAAAGATACGCAGTATTTT.